This T cell receptor beta chain was found in a study of T cells in Graves' hyperthyroidism and ophthalmopathy. Points from the study as a whole: Clonotypes that were expanded in thyroid above 0.001 mostly appeared in blood too.

Germline V CDR1 and CDR2: SGHTA, FQGNSA. Between the trimmed V and J ends, which lost 5 bases and 4 bases, there was a span of 18 bases. The CDR3 loop spans 15 amino acids. Graves' hyperthyroidism was deemed stable absent ophthalmopathy progression within 18 months. Researchers took RNA transcripts and amplified the TCR beta CDR3 regions from them. Initially, a first-round RT-PCR of the TCR CDR3 employed the HTBI primer set. MiXCR, run by TCRdb on the multiplex PCR reads, gives a single entry per CDR3 protein. The sample consists of over 650,000 distinct CDR3 sequences, 16% of them appearing once. As for this clonotype: Its cognate antigen is unknown.

The chain is built from TRBV7-2 and TRBJ2-7; the D gene could be TRBD1 or TRBD2 (5 bases each). The material sequenced was blood. The clonotype originates from a man younger than 35 with Graves' hyperthyroidism. CDR3 DNA: TGTGCCAGCAGCCGTACAGAGGGGCGATATTACGAGCAGTACTTC. Translation: CASSRTEGRYYEQYF.